The clone carrying this T cell receptor (beta chain) was detected ten times or more. Its target is not known. The sample comes from a study of T cells after yellow fever vaccination. Germline CDR1 and CDR2: WSHSY and SAAADI. The CDR3 runs to 13 residues. J gave up 7 bases and V 8 bases, and 2 bases lay outside the gene matches. MiXCR was run by TCRdb on the 5' RACE reads, yielding one entry per CDR3 protein. The data hold fewer than 150,000 distinct CDR3 sequences, with roughly 7.9% observed a single time. Whole-study findings and limits: Post-booster reappearance was seen for most primary-vaccination clones (roughly 97% CD4, roughly 86% CD8). Just a small share of clonotypes turned up in the CD4 compartment as well as the CD8 compartment. Sorted repertoires could include abundant contaminating clonotypes from bulk cells.

The chain uses TRBV10-2 and TRBJ1-6; 10 nucleotides agree with TRBD1. Sequencing was performed on CD4+ T cells sorted from PBMCs, taken roughly 46 days after the first yellow fever vaccination. The receptor was derived from a young man who received the YFV17D yellow fever vaccine. This CDR3 is CASLDRGNSPLHF. DNA for the CDR3: TGCGCCAGCCTGGACAGGGGGAATTCACCCCTCCACTTT.